These T cell receptor beta chains were read from a single sample in a study of human T cells and chemical hapten exposure. TCRdb passed the RACE reads through MiXCR, listing each CDR3 protein once. Seen here are around 150,000 distinct CDR3 sequences, 13% to 15% observed once, and the top ten hold about 1.7%. Material: whole blood, obtained in connection with sensitization to the hapten diphenylcyclopropenone (DPC). Source of these receptors: a woman younger than 45 with alopecia areata. Some clones in this sample may be carry-over from other donors' samples. Each CDR3 is given with its conserved first and last residue. A D gene is named only where the DNA matches it firmly. Where a row states a size, it is once, few, many or the class of an expanded clone; other rows omit it.

D	V	J	size	CDR3	DNA
.	TRBV3-1	TRBJ2-7	few	CASSRPPVAGGREQYF	TGTGCCAGCAGCCGACCCCCCGTCGCAGGGGGGCGCGAGCAGTACTTC
TRBD1	TRBV6-2/TRBV6-3	TRBJ2-5	many	CASSYSGQAIFQETQYF	TGTGCCAGCAGTTACTCGGGACAGGCGATTTTCCAAGAGACCCAGTACTTC
TRBD1	TRBV30	TRBJ1-5	.	CAWSGGTGGINQPQHF	TGTGCCTGGAGTGGAGGGACAGGGGGGATTAATCAGCCCCAGCATTTT
.	TRBV12-3/TRBV12-4	TRBJ2-2	few	CASSSDRGPGGELFF	TGTGCCAGCAGTTCGGACCGTGGGCCAGGGGGGGAGCTGTTTTTT
.	TRBV6-2/TRBV6-3	TRBJ2-1	.	CASSLSRARGEYNEQFF	TGTGCCAGCAGTTTATCTCGGGCCCGCGGAGAGTACAATGAGCAGTTCTTC
.	TRBV5-1	TRBJ1-4	few	CASSSGTPETNEKLFF	TGCGCCAGCAGTTCCGGCACCCCGGAGACTAATGAAAAACTGTTTTTT
.	TRBV14	TRBJ2-7	.	CASSQEPAGFSYEQYF	TGTGCCAGCAGCCAAGAACCGGCGGGATTCTCCTACGAGCAGTACTTC
.	TRBV4-1	TRBJ1-1	.	CASSQASLGAAGTEAFF	TGCGCCAGCAGCCAAGCTTCGTTAGGGGCGGCGGGCACTGAAGCTTTCTTT
TRBD1	TRBV7-2	TRBJ2-1	.	CASSNRDRVFF	TGTGCCAGCAGCAACCGGGACAGGGTGTTCTTC
TRBD1	TRBV20-1	TRBJ1-2	many	CSALNTDRGIFGYTF	TGCAGTGCCCTCAATACAGACAGGGGAATTTTTGGCTACACCTTC
.	TRBV7-2	TRBJ2-1	.	CASSLERPINEQFF	TGTGCCAGCAGCTTAGAGAGGCCTATCAATGAGCAGTTCTTC
TRBD1	TRBV5-1	TRBJ1-6	few	CASSYADRANSPLHF	TGCGCCAGCAGTTACGCCGACAGGGCGAATTCACCCCTCCACTTT
.	TRBV29-1	TRBJ1-2	many	CSVEGVYGYTF	TGCAGCGTTGAAGGGGTCTATGGCTACACCTTC
TRBD2	TRBV28	TRBJ2-2	many	CASIAVAGVTGELFF	TGTGCCAGCATCGCGGTAGCGGGAGTAACCGGGGAGCTGTTTTTT